The T cell receptor beta chain under discussion was sequenced for a study of blood T cell repertoires in COVID-19. The overall study: PBMCs, B-cell-depleted T cells, or T cells provided the cDNA or gDNA that made up the material.

The V and J ends lost 3 bases and 12 bases, in that order; junction bases with no gene match: 8. Per the germline V gene, CDR1 is LGHDT and CDR2 is YNNKEL (reference sequence). The CDR3 contains 14 residues. Authors' processing steps: Amplified reference gene primers provided the basis for estimating nucleated cell counts. Data came from immunoSEQ multiplex PCR; TCRdb stores just in-frame clones and leaves some out. For V, J and clone size, that table is used; D and trimming come from the DNA. The table shows fewer than 350,000 clones, with approximately 83% occurring only once. The source of this sequence is a woman aged 25 to 39 who had recovered from COVID-19. Sequenced sample: peripheral blood. This chain links TRBV3-1 (or the pseudogene TRBV3-2) with TRBJ1-6; 7 bases are a match to TRBD1. The CDR3 region is CASSQADRRLPLHF. In DNA form, the CDR3 reads TGTGCCAGCAGCCAGGCGGACAGGCGCTTACCCCTCCACTTT.